This passage covers 18 T cell receptor beta chains from one sample sequenced in a study of blood T cell repertoires in COVID-19. Generated by immunoSEQ multiplex PCR, the TCRdb table keeps only in-frame clones and is missing some. The data hold about 210,000 clones, with approximately 84% observed a single time. Sequenced material: peripheral blood. Source of these receptors: a woman between 45 and 60 years old with active or convalescent COVID-19.

The rearrangement links TRBV10-1 to TRBJ2-2, with D perhaps matching TRBD2 (6 bases). The V gene's germline CDR1 is WNHNN and CDR2 SYGVQD (reference sequence). Trimming stripped 6 bases from V and 5 bases from J, with 10 bases between. CDR3 length: 13 amino acids. CDR3 in amino acids: CASRRDSTGELFF. In nucleotides, the CDR3 is TGCGCCAGCAGGAGGGACTCAACCGGGGAGCTGTTTTTT.

V usage is TRBV5-6 and J usage is TRBJ1-2; 9 positions match TRBD1. Germline lookup yields CDR1 SGHDT and CDR2 YYEEEE. The V gene end was trimmed by 4 bases and the J gene end by 3 bases; junction bases not matched to a gene: 4. This CDR3 has 14 residues. CDR3 nucleotide sequence: TGTGCCAGCAGCGGGGACAGGGCGGACTATGGCTACACCTTC. Translated: CASSGDRADYGYTF.

This clone was found once. The V call is TRBV7-9, the J call TRBJ2-2; 7 bases line up with TRBD2. Germline V CDR1 and CDR2: SEHNR, FQNEAQ (reference sequence). Germline trimming cut 7 bases from V and 6 bases from J; bases unmatched to any gene: 8. The CDR3 runs to 14 residues. CDR3 nucleotide sequence: TGTGCCAGCACCTACTCGGGGGGTCCCGGGGAGCTGTTTTTT. Translation: CASTYSGGPGELFF.

The V and J genes are TRBV4-1 and TRBJ2-6; tentative D call: TRBD2 (5 bases). This CDR3 is built from 18 residues. Germline V gene lookup returns CDR1 MGHRA and CDR2 YSYEKL. V dropped 4 bases and J dropped 0 bases, with 16 bases sitting between them. The CDR3 here is CASSRSPPGISGANVLTF. The DNA of the CDR3 is TGCGCCAGCAGCCGCTCGCCCCCCGGGATCTCTGGGGCCAACGTCCTGACTTTC.

CDR3: CAWRGYNRETEAFF. The CDR3 DNA reads TGTGCCTGGAGGGGATACAACAGGGAGACTGAAGCTTTCTTT. The J gene is TRBJ1-1, the V gene TRBV30; possible D gene TRBD1, 6 bases. CDR1 and CDR2 from the germline V gene are GTSNPN and SVGIG (reference sequence). This CDR3 spans 14 amino acids. Trimming shortened V by 3 bases and J by 5 bases, and 16 bases separated the two germline ends.

The chain employs TRBV20-1 and TRBJ1-6; D might be TRBD1 (6 bases). This CDR3 spans 11 amino acids. CDR1 DFQATT and CDR2 SNEGSKA come from the germline V gene (reference sequence). The CDR3 loop is CSAQGGSPLHF. The CDR3 DNA sequence: TGCAGCGCTCAAGGGGGTTCACCCCTCCACTTT.

The chain links TRBV7-6 to TRBJ1-3; possibly TRBD1 for D (5 bases). Per the germline V gene, CDR1 is SGHVS and CDR2 is FNYEAQ. This CDR3 region has 15 residues. Trimming left V 6 bases short and J 3 bases short, with 15 bases between. The CDR3 DNA reads TGTGCCAGCAGTTCCGCCGACAGCTTTGGAAACACCATATATTTT. Translation: CASSSADSFGNTIYF.

J is TRBJ2-1 and V is TRBV5-6; TRBD2 is a possible D gene (6 bases). Per germline, CDR1 SGHDT and CDR2 YYEEEE. V was pared by 0 bases and J by 5 bases, with 12 bases between. The CDR3 totals 15 residues. CDR3 protein: CASSLVTAGHNEQFF. CDR3 DNA sequence: TGTGCCAGCAGCTTGGTCACTGCGGGACACAATGAGCAGTTCTTC.

Written as DNA, the CDR3 is TGTGCCAGCAGTTACTATGGCCGGGGGGGTGGCTACACCTTC. Amino acids: CASSYYGRGGGYTF. This chain joins TRBV6-5 and TRBJ1-2; maybe TRBD1 (5 bases). In germline, CDR1 is MNHEY, CDR2 SVGAGI. The CDR3 has 14 residues. The V end was cut by 1 base, the J end by 7 bases, with 13 bases between.

This clone was detected once. The chain recombines TRBV6-5 with TRBJ2-7; D is perhaps TRBD2 (5 bases). V was trimmed by 9 bases and J by 6 bases, leaving 18 bases between them. The CDR3 is made up of 13 amino acids. Germline lookup yields CDR1 MNHEY and CDR2 SVGAGI. CDR3 nucleotides: TGTGCCAGTCTAGACTATAGGCGGCTCGAGCAGTACTTC. Its translation is CASLDYRRLEQYF.

The chain is built from TRBV9 and TRBJ2-3; TRBD2 is a possible D gene (5 bases). Germline assignment: CDR1 SGDLS and CDR2 YYNGEE. V was cut by 4 bases and J by 3 bases, with 9 bases left in between. The CDR3 covers 13 residues. The chain's CDR3 is CASSPRETDTQYF. CDR3 in DNA: TGTGCCAGCAGCCCAAGGGAGACAGATACGCAGTATTTT.

The chain links TRBV27 to TRBJ2-7, with D possibly being TRBD1 (6 bases). V lost 5 bases and J 0 bases, leaving 14 bases between the germline ends. This CDR3 comprises 15 residues. In germline, CDR1 is MNHEY, CDR2 SMNVEV (reference sequence). The chain's CDR3 is CASSPKTGPSYEQYF. The CDR3 bases are TGTGCCAGCAGTCCCAAGACAGGCCCCTCCTACGAGCAGTACTTC.

The chain joins TRBV20-1 to TRBJ2-7, with D possibly TRBD2 on 6 matching bases. The V gene's germline CDR1 is DFQATT and CDR2 SNEGSKA (reference sequence). V was clipped by 3 bases and J by 3 bases, with 15 bases between them. This CDR3 contains 14 residues. The CDR3 region is CSASSGGDYYEQYF. CDR3 DNA: TGCAGTGCTAGTTCCGGGGGAGACTACTACGAGCAGTACTTC.

V and J are TRBV14 and TRBJ1-1; no clear D. Germline CDR1 is SGHDN and CDR2 is FVKESK. The V end lost 4 bases, the J end lost 3 bases, and 6 bases lay between the germline ends. This CDR3 contains 12 residues. CDR3 bases: TGTGCCAGCAGCCTACAGTACACTGAAGCTTTCTTT. As protein: CASSLQYTEAFF.

The chain couples TRBV24-1 to TRBJ1-2; D ambiguous. Looked up from germline, CDR1 is KGHDR and CDR2 is SFDVKD. With 5 bases removed from V and 8 bases from J, the gap between germline ends came to 8 bases. CDR3 length: 11 amino acids. The CDR3 is CATSGFSGYTF. The CDR3 coding sequence is TGTGCCACCAGTGGTTTTAGCGGCTACACCTTC.

V usage is TRBV5-1 and J usage is TRBJ1-6, with a tentative D call TRBD1 (5 bases). This CDR3 has 14 amino acids. Germline lookup yields CDR1 SGHRS and CDR2 YFSETQ. Trimming cost V 3 bases and J 10 bases, with 14 bases left between them. The CDR3 loop is CASSYGGEGSPLHF. The CDR3 nucleotides are TGCGCCAGCAGCTACGGGGGGGAAGGGTCACCCCTCCACTTT. Using reference TRBV5-1 and TRBJ1-6 for the parts outside the CDR3, the full variable domain is KAGVTQTPRYLIKTRGQQVTLSCSPISGHRSVSWYQQTPGQGLQFLFEYFSETQRNKGNFPGRFSGRQFSNSRSEMNVSTLELGDSALYLCASSYGGEGSPLHFGNGTRLTVT.

The rearrangement joins TRBV28 to TRBJ1-2; 7 bases line up with TRBD1. The CDR3 is 11 amino acids. The germline gives CDR1 MDHEN, CDR2 SYDVKM. The ends lost 9 bases at V and 8 bases at J; junction bases unmatched: 6. The CDR3 reads CASAQGRGYTF. The CDR3 bases are TGTGCCAGTGCACAGGGGCGAGGCTACACCTTC.

The gene calls are TRBV5-6 and TRBJ2-3; the match to TRBD1 covers 9 bases. The germline V gene has CDR1 SGHDT and CDR2 YYEEEE. CDR3 size: 15 residues. V dropped 4 bases and J dropped 0; count of bases not matched to a gene: 3. CDR3 coding DNA: TGTGCCAGCAGCGCGGGACAGGGAAGCACAGATACGCAGTATTTT. Its translation is CASSAGQGSTDTQYF.